This T cell receptor beta chain was identified in a study of T cell responses to AZD1222 COVID-19 vaccine. Profiling relied on immunoSEQ multiplex PCR, and the TCRdb table lists in-frame clones only, not all of them. The sample lists approximately 80,000 clones, 70% to 90% seen once, with more than 4.5% in the top ten. This clone was seen a single time. The sample holds other DNA sequences that translate to the same CDR3. Germline V gives CDR1 MNHEY, CDR2 SVGAGI. The ends were cut back, 5 bases at V and 2 bases at J, with 10 bases in the middle. This CDR3 region has 14 residues. The receptor's source is an adult in good health. The chain is built from TRBV6-5 and TRBJ1-5; D possibly corresponds to TRBD1 (5 bases). The source material was peripheral blood, sampled on day 0 of MenACWY control vaccination. The CDR3 region has the DNA TGTGCCAGCAGTCCCGGAGGGGGCAATCAGCCCCAGCATTTT. Its translation: CASSPGGGNQPQHF.